The present TCR beta chain was sequenced within a study of blood T cell repertoires in COVID-19. Measured with immunoSEQ multiplex PCR; TCRdb has only the in-frame clones, and not every one. The table lists hundreds of thousands of clones, roughly 89% of them singletons, with about 9.8% in the top ten. CDR1 is SNHLY and CDR2 is FYNNEI in the germline V gene. The CDR3 is 12 amino acids. V lost 8 bases to trimming and J lost 4 bases, with 9 bases between them. The sample was PBMCs or T cells enriched from blood (not recorded which). The chain recombines TRBV2 with TRBJ2-1; TRBD1 is a possible D gene (5 bases). The clonotype comes from a woman aged 18 to 35 who had recovered from COVID-19. The CDR3 sequence is CASGRQYNEQFF. CDR3 coding DNA: TGTGCCAGCGGACGACAGTACAATGAGCAGTTCTTC.